This T cell receptor (beta chain) came from a study of T cell responses to AZD1222 COVID-19 vaccine. Study findings and constraints: Repertoires were sampled only after the peak T cell response.

Notes on this clone: The antigen remains undetermined.

Germline trimming cut 2 bases from V and 7 bases from J; bases unmatched to any gene: 8. The CDR3 length is 14 residues. CDR1 and CDR2 from the germline V gene are WNHNN and SYGVQD (reference sequence). Repertoires were generated with immunoSEQ multiplex PCR, while TCRdb's copy carries only in-frame clones and drops some. Seen here are 150,000 to 250,000 clones, roughly 90% observed once, and the top ten hold roughly 3.5%. The TCR was taken from an adult who received the AZD1222 COVID-19 vaccine. The chain has TRBV10-1 and TRBJ2-7; 7 bases align to TRBD2. The sequenced sample was peripheral blood, obtained 28 days after the second AZD1222 dose. As DNA, the CDR3 is TGCGCCAGCAGTGAGGGGACTCCCGGGGGGGAGCAGTACTTC. It encodes CASSEGTPGGEQYF.